This TCR beta chain appears in the sequencing data of a study of blood T cell repertoires in COVID-19. Study-level background: Sites across the United States, Italy and Spain contributed samples from acute and convalescent COVID-19. From T cells, B-cell-depleted T cells, or PBMCs came the material, which was cDNA or gDNA.

The V end lost 1 base, the J end lost 0 bases, and 10 bases lay between the germline ends. Germline V CDR1 and CDR2: SEHNR, FQNEAQ (reference sequence). CDR3 length: 17 residues. Original processing methods: The authors estimated nucleated cell counts from reference gene primer amplification. Method: immunoSEQ multiplex PCR; TCRdb's copy keeps in-frame clones and lacks some. D and trimming come from the DNA, and the V and J calls and clone size come from that table. The sample yields some 700,000 clones, approximately 90% seen once. This chain joins TRBV7-9 and TRBJ1-6; a weak D match, TRBD1 (5 bases). The specimen was peripheral blood. The sequence came from a woman between 18 and 30 years old with acute or convalescent COVID-19. The CDR3 DNA reads TGTGCCAGCAGCTTAGGGACAAGAAGCTCCTATAATTCACCCCTCCACTTT. Its protein is CASSLGTRSSYNSPLHF.